The following is a TCR beta chain sequence with its context. The antigen remains unidentified. The data were obtained in a study of T cell repertoires in cytomegalovirus infection. About the study: Recently identified HLA-C-restricted CMV epitopes were among the peptides used. From public TCR beta signatures came an indication of both CMV infection and matching HLA type. Study-wide results and caveats: Ex vivo responses were dominated by HLA-C-restricted CMV-specific TCR beta clonotypes.

The CDR3 is 17 amino acids. Germline-derived CDR1 and CDR2 are MGHRA and YSYEKL. The J segment lost 5 bases and the V segment lost 2 bases, leaving 10 bases of the junction unmatched. TCRdb analysed the reads with MiXCR anew, one entry per CDR3 protein. Of more than 300,000 distinct CDR3 sequences listed, about 35% are singletons. This clonotype was sampled from a human donor in good health (CMV status not recorded). Some clones in this sample may be carry-over from other donors' samples. The material sequenced was cultured PBMCs, taken from culture after CMV antigen stimulation. The rearrangement links TRBV4-1 to TRBJ2-5; 11 nucleotides match TRBD2. The CDR3 nucleotides are TGCGCCAGCAGCCAAACACCCGGGACTAGCGGCCGGGAGACCCAGTACTTC. Encoded protein: CASSQTPGTSGRETQYF.